This T cell receptor beta chain was identified during a study of cytomegalovirus exposure and HLA in healthy donors. 60 Vbeta and 13 Jbeta primers were used in PCR. The method was immunoSEQ multiplex PCR; TCRdb's version includes in-frame clones alone and lacks a portion of them. The sample lists about 130,000 clones, roughly 79% occurring once. These donors counted as nominally healthy when sampled, but unrecorded immune exposures were likely. The receptor comes from a male donor in good health and CMV-seronegative. What was sequenced was PBMCs.

The CDR3: CASRPGQGSVRNQPQHF. The DNA for the CDR3 is TGCGCCAGCAGGCCGGGACAGGGTAGTGTGAGGAATCAGCCCCAGCATTTT. The chain employs TRBV4-3 and TRBJ1-5; 9 bases agree with TRBD1. The CDR3 is made up of 17 amino acids. With 6 bases clipped from V and 4 bases from J, the junction kept 13 bases outside the gene matches. The germline CDR1 and CDR2 sequences are LGHNA and YSLEER.